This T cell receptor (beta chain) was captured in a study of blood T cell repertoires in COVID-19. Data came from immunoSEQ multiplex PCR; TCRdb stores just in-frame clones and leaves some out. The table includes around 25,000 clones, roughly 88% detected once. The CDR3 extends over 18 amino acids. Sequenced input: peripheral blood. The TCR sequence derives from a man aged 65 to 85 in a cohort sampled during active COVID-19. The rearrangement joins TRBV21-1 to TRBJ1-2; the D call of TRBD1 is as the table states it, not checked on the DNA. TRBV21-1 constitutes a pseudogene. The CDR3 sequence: CASSLHWEGTGIDHGYTF. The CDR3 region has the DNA TGTGCCAGCAGCCTTCACTGGGAGGGGACAGGGATTGACCATGGCTACACCTTC.